A single sample is the source of the 9 T cell receptor beta chains below, sequenced in a study of blood T cell repertoires in COVID-19. TCRdb's table, derived via immunoSEQ multiplex PCR, lists solely in-frame clones and lacks some. The repertoire holds about 120,000 clones, with 70% to 90% as singletons. The source material was peripheral blood. These receptor sequences come from an elderly woman with acute or convalescent COVID-19.

This rearrangement joins TRBV28 to TRBJ1-5; weak D call: TRBD1 (6 bases). Looked up from germline, CDR1 is MDHEN and CDR2 is SYDVKM. This CDR3 is built from 16 residues. V was trimmed by 6 bases and J by 2 bases, leaving 17 bases between them. The CDR3 sequence: CASSENRAAGNQPQHF. The CDR3 DNA reads TGTGCCAGCAGCGAAAACAGGGCAGCGGGCAATCAGCCCCAGCATTTT.

This chain connects TRBV6-5 to TRBJ1-5, with D unclear. CDR3 length: 14 amino acids. CDR1 and CDR2 (germline): MNHEY, SVGAGI. The V gene lost 6 bases and the J gene lost 0 bases, with 9 bases spanning the gap. CDR3 DNA: TGTGCCAGCAGGTTGGAGACTAGCAATCAGCCCCAGCATTTT. It yields the protein CASRLETSNQPQHF.

This clone was seen at least ten times. The rearrangement uses TRBV5-4 and TRBJ2-7, with 7 bases matching TRBD1. V lost 4 bases and J lost 0; bases outside the gene matches: 4. CDR1 is SGHNT and CDR2 is YYREEE in the germline V gene (reference sequence). The CDR3 sequence is 14 residues long. The CDR3 spells CASSLGQFSYEQYF. CDR3 bases: TGTGCCAGCAGCCTGGGACAGTTCTCCTACGAGCAGTACTTC.

This clone was picked up one time. The genes are TRBV6-6 and TRBJ2-1, with 10 bases identical to TRBD2. Germline V lookup: CDR1 MNHNY, CDR2 SVGAGI (reference sequence). V lost 5 bases, J lost 0 bases, and 7 bases stayed unmatched. The CDR3 is 17 residues long. CDR3 residues: CASSPPLAGSSYNEQFF. Here the CDR3 DNA reads TGTGCCAGCAGTCCTCCACTAGCGGGGAGCTCCTACAATGAGCAGTTCTTC.

The chain has TRBV6-5 and TRBJ1-5, with TRBD1 as a possible D gene (6 bases). Germline V CDR1 and CDR2: MNHEY, SVGAGI. The CDR3 has 14 residues. V lost 0 bases, J lost 13 bases, and 16 bases lay in between. CDR3 sequence reads: CASSYSRGRGVQHF. In DNA form, the CDR3 reads TGTGCCAGCAGTTACTCGCGTGGCAGGGGTGTTCAGCATTTT.

The rearrangement joins TRBV5-5 to TRBJ2-7; a weak D match, TRBD1 (5 bases). The CDR3 is 15 residues long. Germline V gene data show CDR1 as SGHKS and CDR2 as YYEKEE (reference sequence). V lost 0 bases and J lost 6, with 16 bases in between. CDR3 sequence reads: CASSLEVGKGSEQYF. DNA of the CDR3: TGTGCCAGCAGCTTGGAGGTGGGAAAGGGGTCCGAGCAGTACTTC.

The J gene is TRBJ1-1, the V gene TRBV2; D is undetermined. Germline V CDR1 and CDR2: SNHLY, FYNNEI. V was trimmed by 7 bases and J by 0 bases, leaving 15 bases between them. The CDR3 runs 15 residues. CDR3 protein: CASKAGLPMNTEAFF. The CDR3 nucleotides read TGTGCCAGCAAAGCAGGTCTCCCGATGAACACTGAAGCTTTCTTT.

This clone was seen more than once but under ten times. The rearrangement joins TRBV5-1 to TRBJ1-2; possibly TRBD1 for D (6 bases). From germline, CDR1 is SGHRS and CDR2 YFSETQ. The ends were cut back, 0 bases at V and 11 bases at J, with 20 bases in the middle. This CDR3 region has 15 residues. As DNA, the CDR3 is TGCGCCAGCAGCTTGGCTCTGGTGGGGGCAGAAGTGTACACCTTC. It is translated as CASSLALVGAEVYTF.

Here the CDR3 DNA reads TGCGCCAGCAGCCAAGACTGGTTAGCGGGGGACACCTACAATGAGCAGTTCTTC. It yields the protein CASSQDWLAGDTYNEQFF. The rearrangement joins TRBV4-3 to TRBJ2-1; TRBD2 agrees at 9 bases. Germline CDR1 is LGHNA and CDR2 is YSLEER. CDR3 length: 18 amino acids. V was clipped by 0 bases and J by 2 bases; unmatched bases: 8.